This T cell receptor beta chain is from a study of OX40 agonist ivuxolimab in advanced cancers. Study as a whole: Partial responses were achieved by three patients: one hepatocellular carcinoma, two cutaneous melanoma. Broader study findings: Mean expanded clone counts were higher in CD8+ than CD4+ T cells.

As regards this clone: The antigen is unknown.

The data were produced by immunoSEQ multiplex PCR, yet TCRdb's version contains in-frame clones alone and is incomplete. This sample has about 58,000 clones, with roughly 85% found just once. With 1 base clipped from V and 3 bases from J, the junction kept 6 bases outside the gene matches. Germline V gene lookup returns CDR1 MGHRA and CDR2 YSYEKL. CDR3 length: 16 residues. This specimen was CD4+ or CD8+ T cells sorted from blood, taken in a trial of the OX40 agonist ivuxolimab. V and J are TRBV4-1 and TRBJ2-7; TRBD1 matches 10 bases. This TCR was recovered from an adult with an advanced solid tumor such as melanoma, head and neck, liver or kidney cancer. The CDR3 sequence is CASSQASGTGVYEQYF. DNA for the CDR3: TGCGCCAGCAGCCAAGCGTCCGGGACAGGGGTCTACGAGCAGTACTTC.